The clone carrying this T cell receptor beta chain showed up many times. Its antigen is unknown. Trimming shortened V by 5 bases and J by 2 bases, and 7 bases separated the two germline ends. CDR1 is MNHEY, CDR2 SMNVEV, per germline (reference sequence). The CDR3 has 13 residues. This specimen comes from a study of T-cell memory formation after mild COVID-19. Study-wide results and caveats: The CD4+ clones that contracted clustered mainly within CM and EM, and the CD8+ clones concentrated in EMRA. Memory from before infection featured some responding clones, which suggests cross-reactive memory joined.

TCR alpha and TCR beta cDNA libraries carrying sample barcodes and UMIs came from 5'RACE with constant-segment primers. Each CDR3 protein gets one entry after TCRdb re-called the 5' RACE reads with MiXCR. The sample holds roughly 450,000 distinct CDR3 sequences, roughly 18% seen once. The receptor was isolated from an adult woman who had mild COVID-19 (a few samples of this study predate the infection). Cell type and time point are not known. The chain employs TRBV27 and TRBJ2-1; D gene unclear. Sequencing was carried out using PBMCs or a T cell subset sorted from them (not recorded which). The CDR3 sequence: CASSLSPYNEQFF. The DNA for the CDR3 is TGTGCCAGCAGTCTGTCTCCCTACAATGAGCAGTTCTTC.